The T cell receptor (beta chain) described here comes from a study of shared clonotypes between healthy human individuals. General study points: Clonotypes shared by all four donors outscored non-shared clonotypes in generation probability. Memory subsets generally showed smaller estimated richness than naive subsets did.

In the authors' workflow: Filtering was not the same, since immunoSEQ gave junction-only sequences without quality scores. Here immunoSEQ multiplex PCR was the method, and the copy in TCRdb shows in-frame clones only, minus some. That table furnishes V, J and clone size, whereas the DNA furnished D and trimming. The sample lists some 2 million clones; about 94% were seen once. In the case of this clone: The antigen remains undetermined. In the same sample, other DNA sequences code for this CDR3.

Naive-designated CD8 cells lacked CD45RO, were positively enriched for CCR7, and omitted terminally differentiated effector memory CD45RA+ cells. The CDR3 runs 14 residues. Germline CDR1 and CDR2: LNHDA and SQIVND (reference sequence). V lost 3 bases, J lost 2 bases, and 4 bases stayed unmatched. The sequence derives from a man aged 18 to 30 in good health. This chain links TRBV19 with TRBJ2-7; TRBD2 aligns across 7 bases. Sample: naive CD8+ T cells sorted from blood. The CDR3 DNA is TGTGCCAGTAGTATTGCCGGGACTACCTACGAGCAGTACTTC. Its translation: CASSIAGTTYEQYF.